The 4 T cell receptor beta chains below come from one sample, sequenced in a study of blood T cell repertoires in COVID-19. Assay: immunoSEQ multiplex PCR; the TCRdb copy retains only in-frame clones and omits some. The sample yields some 150,000 clones, 84% seen once. The sequenced sample consisted of PBMCs or T cells enriched from blood (not recorded which). These receptors all come from a man in his forties or fifties who had recovered from COVID-19.

This clone was seen a handful of times. The V and J genes are TRBV3-1 (or the pseudogene TRBV3-2) and TRBJ1-1; a weak D match, TRBD1 (5 bases). The germline V and J ends were trimmed by 4 bases and 1 base, with 13 bases remaining between them. The CDR3 contains 15 residues. The germline CDR1 and CDR2 sequences are LGHDT and YNNKEL (reference sequence). CDR3 in DNA: TGTGCCAGCAGCCTCGGCCTAACAGGGAACACTGAAGCTTTCTTT. It encodes CASSLGLTGNTEAFF.

The CDR3 region has the DNA TGTGCCAGTAGTATAAGACAGGGGGAAAAACTGTTTTTT. It specifies CASSIRQGEKLFF. V usage is TRBV19 and J usage is TRBJ1-4, with TRBD1 matching 8 bases. This CDR3 is 13 amino acids long. Germline CDR1 and CDR2: LNHDA and SQIVND (reference sequence). The V and J ends lost 2 bases and 8 bases, in that order; junction bases with no gene match: 1.

J is TRBJ2-7 and V is TRBV5-1; D may be TRBD1 (6 bases). V gave up 0 bases and J gave up 3 bases, with 10 bases separating them. Per germline, CDR1 SGHRS and CDR2 YFSETQ. This CDR3 contains 14 residues. In nucleotides, the CDR3 is TGCGCCAGCAGCTTGGAGGGACAAGGCTACGAGCAGTACTTC. Translating gives CASSLEGQGYEQYF.

The CDR3 nucleotides are TGTGCCAGCAGTGACTACAGCGGGGGCTACGGCTACACCTTC. Its protein is CASSDYSGGYGYTF. The chain employs TRBV25-1 and TRBJ1-2, with D possibly TRBD1 on 6 matching bases. There are 14 residues in the CDR3. Germline-derived CDR1 and CDR2 are MGHDK and SYGVNS. V was cut by 3 bases and J by 8 bases, with 16 bases left in between.